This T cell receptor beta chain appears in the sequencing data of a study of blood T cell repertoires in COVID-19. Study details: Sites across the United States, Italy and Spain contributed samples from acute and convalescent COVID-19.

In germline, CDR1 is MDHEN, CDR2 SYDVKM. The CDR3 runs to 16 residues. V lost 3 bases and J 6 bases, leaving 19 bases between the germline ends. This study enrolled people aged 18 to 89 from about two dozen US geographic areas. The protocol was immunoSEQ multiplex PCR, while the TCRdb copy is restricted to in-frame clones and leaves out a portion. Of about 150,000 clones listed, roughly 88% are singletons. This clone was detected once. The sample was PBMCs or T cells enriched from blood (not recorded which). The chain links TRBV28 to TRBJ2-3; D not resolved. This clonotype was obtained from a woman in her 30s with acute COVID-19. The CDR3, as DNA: TGTGCCAGCAGTTTTTGGCCCGAGGTGGCGTTCGATACGCAGTATTTT. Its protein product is CASSFWPEVAFDTQYF.